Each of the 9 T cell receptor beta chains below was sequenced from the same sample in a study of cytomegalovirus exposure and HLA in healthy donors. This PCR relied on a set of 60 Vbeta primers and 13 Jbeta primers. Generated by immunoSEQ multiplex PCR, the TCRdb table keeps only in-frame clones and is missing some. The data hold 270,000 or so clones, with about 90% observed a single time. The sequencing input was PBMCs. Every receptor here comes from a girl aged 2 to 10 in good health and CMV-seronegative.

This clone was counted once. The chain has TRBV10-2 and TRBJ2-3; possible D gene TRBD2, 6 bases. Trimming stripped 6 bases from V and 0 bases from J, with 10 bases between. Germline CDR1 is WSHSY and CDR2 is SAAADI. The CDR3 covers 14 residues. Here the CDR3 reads CASSTGTSTDTQYF. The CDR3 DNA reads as TGCGCCAGCAGCACCGGGACTAGCACAGATACGCAGTATTTT.

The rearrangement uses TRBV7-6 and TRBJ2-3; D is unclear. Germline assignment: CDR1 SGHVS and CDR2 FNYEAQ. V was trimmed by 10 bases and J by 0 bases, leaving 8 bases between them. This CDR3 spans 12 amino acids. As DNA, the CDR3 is TGTGCCATTGGCGGTAGCACAGATACGCAGTATTTT. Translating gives CAIGGSTDTQYF. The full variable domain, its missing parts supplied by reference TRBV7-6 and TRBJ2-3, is GAGVSQSPRYKVTKRGQDVALRCDPISGHVSLYWYRQALGQGPEFLTYFNYEAQQDKSGLPNDRFSAERPEGSISTLTIQRTEQRDSAMYRCAIGGSTDTQYFGPGTRLTVL.

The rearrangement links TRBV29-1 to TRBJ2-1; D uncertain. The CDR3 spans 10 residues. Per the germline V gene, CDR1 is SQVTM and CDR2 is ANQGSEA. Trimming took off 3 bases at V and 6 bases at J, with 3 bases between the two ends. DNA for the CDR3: TGCAGCGTTGACGTCAATGAGCAGTTCTTC. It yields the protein CSVDVNEQFF.

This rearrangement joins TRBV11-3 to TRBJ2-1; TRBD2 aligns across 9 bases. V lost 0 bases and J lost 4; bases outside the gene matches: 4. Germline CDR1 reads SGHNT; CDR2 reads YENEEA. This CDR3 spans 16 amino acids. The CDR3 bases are TGTGCCAGCAGCTTAGATGGCCTAGCGGGATACAATGAGCAGTTCTTC. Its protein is CASSLDGLAGYNEQFF.

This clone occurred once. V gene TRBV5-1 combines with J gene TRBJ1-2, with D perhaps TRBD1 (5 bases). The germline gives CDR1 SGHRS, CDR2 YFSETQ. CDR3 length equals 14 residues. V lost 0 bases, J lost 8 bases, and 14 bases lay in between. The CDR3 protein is CASSLGGGTGGYTF. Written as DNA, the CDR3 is TGCGCCAGCAGCTTGGGCGGGGGAACGGGCGGCTACACCTTC.

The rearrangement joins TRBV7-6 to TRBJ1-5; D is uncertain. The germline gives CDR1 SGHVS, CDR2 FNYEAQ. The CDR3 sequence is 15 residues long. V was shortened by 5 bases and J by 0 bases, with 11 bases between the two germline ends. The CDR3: CASSAEQYSNQPQHF. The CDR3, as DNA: TGTGCCAGCAGCGCGGAACAATATAGCAATCAGCCCCAGCATTTT.

CDR3 protein: CASTPGDSGGAWETQYF. The DNA of the CDR3 is TGTGCCAGCACCCCGGGTGATAGCGGGGGGGCCTGGGAGACCCAGTACTTC. The genes are TRBV7-8 and TRBJ2-5; 11 nucleotides match TRBD2. The CDR3 is 17 amino acids. Looked up from germline, CDR1 is SGHVS and CDR2 is FQNEAQ. V shed 7 bases and J 5 bases; nucleotides not matched to a gene: 15.

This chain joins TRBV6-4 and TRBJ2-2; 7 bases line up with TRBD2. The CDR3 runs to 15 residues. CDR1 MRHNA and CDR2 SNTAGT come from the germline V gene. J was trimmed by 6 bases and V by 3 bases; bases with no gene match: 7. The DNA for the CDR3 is TGTGCCAGCAGTGAGGGCGGGAGCCCCGCCGGGGAGCTGTTTTTT. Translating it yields CASSEGGSPAGELFF.

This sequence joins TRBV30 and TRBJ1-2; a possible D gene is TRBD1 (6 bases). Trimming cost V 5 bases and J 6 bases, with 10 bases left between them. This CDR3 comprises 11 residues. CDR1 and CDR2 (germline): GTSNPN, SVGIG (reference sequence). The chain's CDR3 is CAWGTGNGYTF. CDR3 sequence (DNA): TGTGCCTGGGGTACAGGGAATGGCTACACCTTC.